The 4 T cell receptor beta chains below come from one sample, sequenced in a study of blood T cell repertoires in COVID-19. Generated by immunoSEQ multiplex PCR, the TCRdb table keeps only in-frame clones and is missing some. This table holds around 64,000 clones, about nine tenths found once. The sequenced material came from peripheral blood. The receptors originated from a man aged 25-45 years with acute or convalescent COVID-19.

J is TRBJ2-5 and V is TRBV6-2 or TRBV6-3; 13 bases match TRBD2. The CDR3 contains 17 residues. From germline, CDR1 is MNHEY and CDR2 SVGEGT. With 5 bases clipped from V and 5 bases from J, the junction kept 11 bases outside the gene matches. CDR3 DNA: TGTGCCAGCAGTAAACTAGCGGGAGGGCCTAGAGGGGAGACCCAGTACTTC. Translated: CASSKLAGGPRGETQYF.

The chain couples TRBV5-8 to TRBJ1-5; tentatively, D is TRBD1 (6 bases). The CDR3 spans 17 residues. Trimming cost V 1 base and J 4 bases, with 18 bases left between them. Germline-derived CDR1 and CDR2 are SGHTS and YDEGEE. CDR3 region: CASSLSSKDSWNQPQHF. In DNA form, the CDR3 reads TGTGCCAGCAGCTTGTCATCGAAGGACAGCTGGAATCAGCCCCAGCATTTT. Filled out from reference TRBV5-8 and TRBJ1-5, the complete variable domain reads EAGVTQSPTHLIKTRGQQATLRCSPISGHTSVYWYQQALGLGLQFLLWYDEGEERNRGNFPPRFSGRQFPNYSSELNVNALELEDSALYLCASSLSSKDSWNQPQHFGDGTRLSIL.

This chain uses TRBV30 with TRBJ1-5; D not certain. The germline V gene has CDR1 GTSNPN and CDR2 SVGIG (reference sequence). The CDR3 totals 13 residues. With 3 bases removed from V and 9 bases from J, the gap between germline ends came to 15 bases. This chain's CDR3 is CAWSPSPTRPQHF. CDR3 DNA: TGTGCCTGGAGCCCTTCTCCCACAAGGCCCCAGCATTTT.

In its sample, this clone was seen once. The chain recombines TRBV19 with TRBJ1-6; TRBD1 agrees at 7 bases. Germline-derived CDR1 and CDR2 are LNHDA and SQIVND (reference sequence). The CDR3 runs 13 residues. V lost 7 bases, J lost 4 bases, and 1 base stayed unmatched. The chain's CDR3 is CASKGQYNSPLHF. CDR3 DNA sequence: TGTGCCAGTAAGGGACAGTATAATTCACCCCTCCACTTT.